The 30 T cell receptor beta chains below were found in one sample sequenced in a study of PD-1 blockade in classical Hodgkin lymphoma. This table comes from immunoSEQ multiplex PCR, and its TCRdb copy is limited to in-frame clones, with some not included. The table lists over 25,000 clones, approximately 81% of them singletons. Each patient experienced a relapse that followed autologous stem cell transplantation, and brentuximab vedotin exposure varied. Sequenced material: peripheral blood mononuclear cells (PBMCs), taken before the second cycle of nivolumab. The receptors shown here come from a human donor with classical Hodgkin lymphoma.

This clone showed up just a few times. The V call is TRBV27, the J call TRBJ1-1; the D gene is possibly TRBD1 (5 bases). The CDR3 covers 13 residues. Trimming removed 6 bases from V and 4 bases from J, with 12 bases in between. Germline V CDR1 and CDR2: MNHEY, SMNVEV (reference sequence). This CDR3 reads CASSPFGGTEAFF. CDR3 in DNA: TGTGCCAGCAGCCCTTTTGGGGGCACTGAAGCTTTCTTT.

About this clone itself: Distinct nucleotide sequences in the sample also encode this CDR3. The chain uses TRBV18 and TRBJ2-5; 7 bases line up with TRBD2. This CDR3 is built from 13 residues. Germline V lookup: CDR1 KGHSH, CDR2 LQKENI. Trimming cost V 6 bases and J 2 bases; bases outside gene matches: 3. The CDR3 DNA follows: TGTGCCAGCTCCCGGGGGGAACAAGAGACCCAGTACTTC. Protein sequence: CASSRGEQETQYF.

This sequence joins TRBV19 and TRBJ2-3; D is possibly TRBD2 (7 bases). The CDR3 is made up of 16 amino acids. Trimming stripped 3 bases from V and 5 bases from J, with 18 bases between. Germline values: CDR1 LNHDA, CDR2 SQIVND (reference sequence). The CDR3 loop reads CASSMGNGGPRDTQYF. The CDR3 DNA sequence: TGTGCCAGTAGTATGGGTAACGGGGGGCCAAGAGATACGCAGTATTTT.

This rearrangement joins TRBV7-3 to TRBJ2-1; possibly TRBD1 or TRBD2 for D (5 bases each). The CDR3 covers 13 residues. Looked up from germline, CDR1 is SGHTA and CDR2 is FQGTGA. V shed 4 bases and J shed 6 bases, with 10 bases lying between them. The CDR3 coding sequence is TGTGCCAGCAGCTCAGGGACCCCCAATGAGCAGTTCTTC. This translates into CASSSGTPNEQFF.

J is TRBJ1-2 and V is TRBV19, with TRBD1 as a possible D gene (5 bases). Trimming cost V 5 bases and J 6 bases, with 16 bases left between them. This CDR3 is built from 14 residues. From germline, CDR1 is LNHDA and CDR2 SQIVND (reference sequence). This CDR3 reads CASSEMTAFDGYTF. In DNA, the CDR3 is TGTGCCAGTAGTGAAATGACAGCCTTTGATGGCTACACCTTC.

The chain joins TRBV5-8 to TRBJ2-7; D gene uncertain. The CDR3 has 13 residues. V gave up 1 base and J gave up 2 bases, with 7 bases separating them. CDR1 and CDR2 from the germline V gene are SGHTS and YDEGEE. The CDR3 sequence: CASSLTYTYEQYF. The CDR3 region has the DNA TGTGCCAGCAGCTTGACGTATACCTACGAGCAGTACTTC.

This sequence joins TRBV7-2 and TRBJ2-2, with D possibly TRBD2 on 5 matching bases. This CDR3 is 14 amino acids long. The V and J ends lost 1 base and 8 bases respectively, with 11 bases between them. Germline CDR1 SGHTA, CDR2 FQGNSA. The DNA of the CDR3 is TGTGCCAGCAGCTTAGACCGGGGTGTTGGGGAGCTGTTTTTT. Its protein product is CASSLDRGVGELFF.

J is TRBJ1-6 and V is TRBV7-9; D is perhaps TRBD1 (5 bases). Germline-derived CDR1 and CDR2 are SEHNR and FQNEAQ (reference sequence). The V and J ends lost 3 bases and 8 bases respectively, with 17 bases between them. This CDR3 is 16 amino acids long. This chain's CDR3 is CASSFSGAGRDSPLHF. The CDR3 region has the DNA TGTGCCAGCAGCTTCTCCGGTGCAGGGCGGGATTCACCCCTCCACTTT.

V gene TRBV10-3 combines with J gene TRBJ1-1; D gene unclear. V was trimmed by 2 bases and J by 1 base, leaving 8 bases between them. CDR1 and CDR2 from the germline V gene are ENHRY and SYGVKD. The CDR3 loop spans 14 amino acids. The CDR3 DNA follows: TGTGCCATCAGTGAGCGTGGTCAGAACACTGAAGCTTTCTTT. The encoded protein is CAISERGQNTEAFF.

This clone occurred once. The chain combines TRBV18 with TRBJ1-1; D possibly corresponds to TRBD1 (5 bases). This CDR3 region has 15 residues. Germline V gene sequence: CDR1 KGHSH, CDR2 LQKENI. The V end lost 3 bases, the J end lost 0 bases, and 11 bases lay between the germline ends. Here the CDR3 DNA reads TGTGCCAGCTCACCCCGACAGTTAATGAACACTGAAGCTTTCTTT. Translated: CASSPRQLMNTEAFF.

The V call is TRBV6-1, the J call TRBJ1-2; a possible D gene is TRBD1 (6 bases). V was pared by 3 bases and J by 4 bases, with 21 bases between. This CDR3 is built from 17 residues. CDR1 and CDR2 (germline): MNHNS, SASEGT. CDR3 residues: CASSDWRTDASGYGYTF. CDR3 DNA: TGTGCCAGCAGTGACTGGAGGACAGACGCCAGCGGCTATGGCTACACCTTC.

J is TRBJ1-3 and V is TRBV19; D might be TRBD1 (6 bases). Trimming left V 10 bases short and J 0 bases short, with 10 bases between. This CDR3 spans 13 amino acids. CDR1 is LNHDA and CDR2 is SQIVND in the germline V gene (reference sequence). The CDR3 coding sequence is TGTGCCACCAAGGGACACTCTGGAAACACCATATATTTT. Amino acids: CATKGHSGNTIYF.

The chain employs TRBV7-2 and TRBJ2-3; a weak D match, TRBD1 (6 bases). Trimming cost V 6 bases and J 6 bases, with 25 bases left between them. The V gene's germline CDR1 is SGHTA and CDR2 FQGNSA. This CDR3 spans 17 amino acids. The CDR3 spells CASRSPDRPFPRDTQYF. CDR3 sequence (DNA): TGTGCCAGCAGGTCTCCGGACAGACCGTTCCCCCGGGATACGCAGTATTTT.

V usage is TRBV10-3 and J usage is TRBJ2-1, with 14 bases matching TRBD2. V shed 2 bases and J 6 bases; nucleotides not matched to a gene: 0. The CDR3 length is 15 residues. Germline V gene lookup returns CDR1 ENHRY and CDR2 SYGVKD. Written as DNA, the CDR3 is TGTGCCATCAGTGAGGGGACTAGCGGGGGCAATGAGCAGTTCTTC. Translating it yields CAISEGTSGGNEQFF.

The genes are TRBV18 and TRBJ2-7, with TRBD1 matching over 7 bases. CDR1 is KGHSH, CDR2 LQKENI, per germline. The V gene end was trimmed by 5 bases and the J gene end by 2 bases; junction bases not matched to a gene: 6. The CDR3 extends over 14 amino acids. The CDR3 loop reads CASSKTGTAYEQYF. The CDR3 DNA follows: TGTGCCAGCTCAAAGACCGGGACAGCCTACGAGCAGTACTTC.

This rearrangement joins TRBV29-1 to TRBJ2-1; possible D gene TRBD1, 5 bases. Germline values: CDR1 SQVTM, CDR2 ANQGSEA. The CDR3 has 12 residues. Trimming stripped 4 bases from V and 4 bases from J, with 8 bases between. CDR3 loop: CSVARVYNEQFF. The CDR3 DNA reads as TGCAGCGTTGCCAGGGTTTACAATGAGCAGTTCTTC.

CDR3 DNA: TGCGCCAGCAGCCAAGTCCTTGGCGGGGGGGAGACCCAGTACTTC. Its protein is CASSQVLGGGETQYF. V gene TRBV4-3 combines with J gene TRBJ2-5, with 8 bases fitting TRBD2. The V gene's germline CDR1 is LGHNA and CDR2 YSLEER. V shed 1 base and J 5 bases; nucleotides not matched to a gene: 6. The CDR3 totals 15 residues.

This chain connects TRBV5-1 to TRBJ2-3, with D perhaps matching TRBD2 (6 bases). Per germline, CDR1 SGHRS and CDR2 YFSETQ. Trimming removed 3 bases at V and 2 bases at J, with 13 bases between. CDR3 length: 15 residues. The CDR3 region has the DNA TGCGCCAGCAGCTGGGGGGTGTCCGTCACAGATACGCAGTATTTT. Translated: CASSWGVSVTDTQYF.

The chain links TRBV27 to TRBJ1-2, with 7 bases identical to TRBD1. V gave up 3 bases and J gave up 0 bases; unmatched junction bases: 4. This CDR3 region has 15 residues. The germline gives CDR1 MNHEY, CDR2 SMNVEV (reference sequence). CDR3 loop: CASSLGDSTNYGYTF. As DNA, the CDR3 is TGTGCCAGCAGTTTGGGGGACAGTACTAACTATGGCTACACCTTC.

The V and J genes are TRBV15 and TRBJ1-6; D may be TRBD1 (5 bases). Germline V gene sequence: CDR1 LNHNV, CDR2 YYDKDF (reference sequence). This CDR3 spans 18 amino acids. Trimming shortened V by 6 bases and J by 0 bases, and 18 bases separated the two germline ends. Here the CDR3 DNA reads TGTGCCACCAGTTCAAGGGGTGGCGGGTTCTCCTATAATTCACCCCTCCACTTT. Amino acid sequence: CATSSRGGGFSYNSPLHF.

This clone has a handful of counts. J is TRBJ1-1 and V is TRBV29-1; D is possibly TRBD1 (5 bases). The CDR3 length is 14 residues. CDR1 SQVTM and CDR2 ANQGSEA come from the germline V gene. The V end was cut by 4 bases, the J end by 0 bases, with 12 bases between. The CDR3 here is CSVVSGYMNTEAFF. As DNA, the CDR3 is TGCAGCGTTGTATCAGGGTACATGAACACTGAAGCTTTCTTT.

This clone was seen a handful of times. The chain uses TRBV11-3 and TRBJ2-3; D unresolved. The CDR3 extends over 12 amino acids. V was pared by 4 bases and J by 7 bases, with 9 bases between. The germline gives CDR1 SGHNT, CDR2 YENEEA. The chain's CDR3 is CASSSSTNTQYF. The CDR3 DNA reads TGTGCCAGCAGCTCTAGTACAAATACGCAGTATTTT.

The CDR3 coding sequence is TGTGCCAGTAGTACCAGACAGGGGGTAGGCACAGATACGCAGTATTTT. It yields the protein CASSTRQGVGTDTQYF. The chain is built from TRBV19 and TRBJ2-3, with TRBD1 matching over 9 bases. The CDR3 is 16 residues long. CDR1 and CDR2 from the germline V gene are LNHDA and SQIVND (reference sequence). The J segment lost 1 base and the V segment lost 4 bases, leaving 6 bases of the junction unmatched.

This clone has only one observation. The J gene is TRBJ1-1, the V gene TRBV7-9; D is possibly TRBD1 (6 bases). Trimming cost V 2 bases and J 11 bases, with 9 bases left between them. This CDR3 has 11 amino acids. Germline V CDR1 and CDR2: SEHNR, FQNEAQ (reference sequence). CDR3 DNA: TGTGCCAGCAGCTTATCGGGGGCGGCTTTCTTT. This translates into CASSLSGAAFF.

The chain couples TRBV7-6 to TRBJ2-3; 8 bases match TRBD1. Germline V CDR1 and CDR2: SGHVS, FNYEAQ. J was trimmed by 4 bases and V by 0 bases; bases with no gene match: 12. The CDR3 contains 18 residues. The CDR3 spells CASSLAEETGDRADTQYF. CDR3 in DNA: TGTGCCAGCAGCTTAGCAGAAGAGACAGGGGACCGTGCAGATACGCAGTATTTT.

In this sample, this clone turned up a few times. The rearrangement links TRBV6-1 to TRBJ1-5, with 7 bases matching TRBD1. The CDR3 sequence is 14 residues long. In germline, CDR1 is MNHNS, CDR2 SASEGT. J was trimmed by 8 bases and V by 8 bases; bases with no gene match: 12. The CDR3 sequence: CASGGTVPIKPQHF. The DNA of the CDR3 is TGTGCCAGCGGGGGGACAGTTCCCATCAAGCCCCAGCATTTT.

This clone was observed a few times. The chain links TRBV5-1 to TRBJ2-7, with 12 bases aligning to TRBD1. Trimming at V came to 1 base and at J to 6 bases, leaving 5 bases not matched to a gene. This CDR3 spans 15 amino acids. In germline, CDR1 is SGHRS, CDR2 YFSETQ. CDR3 coding DNA: TGCGCCAGCAGCTTGTCCGGGACAGGGGGCGGCGAGCAGTACTTC. This codes for CASSLSGTGGGEQYF.

The chain couples TRBV27 to TRBJ1-5; D ambiguous. The V end was cut by 5 bases, the J end by 4 bases, with 15 bases between. The CDR3 is 15 amino acids. CDR1 is MNHEY, CDR2 SMNVEV, per germline (reference sequence). The chain's CDR3 is CASSLGGSLNQPQHF. The CDR3 DNA follows: TGTGCCAGCAGTCTGGGAGGGAGTCTAAATCAGCCCCAGCATTTT.

This chain links TRBV28 with TRBJ2-7, with a tentative D call TRBD1 (6 bases). The CDR3 is 15 residues long. The ends were cut back, 3 bases at V and 2 bases at J, with 14 bases in the middle. Germline CDR1 reads MDHEN; CDR2 reads SYDVKM. CDR3 sequence reads: CASSLGSAGAYEQYF. The CDR3 nucleotides read TGTGCCAGCAGTTTGGGCTCAGCAGGGGCCTACGAGCAGTACTTC.

The CDR3 nucleotides read TGTGCCAGCAGTGAAGGGACAACTAATGAAAAACTGTTTTTT. This encodes CASSEGTTNEKLFF. The V gene is TRBV25-1, the J gene TRBJ1-4; D unclear. The germline V gene encodes CDR1 MGHDK and CDR2 SYGVNS. The CDR3 runs to 14 residues. Trimming shortened V by 2 bases and J by 0 bases, and 4 bases separated the two germline ends.